A selection of T cell receptor beta chains follows, all from one sample in a study of technical replicates of blood from a few donors. Sequenced by immunoSEQ multiplex PCR; TCRdb stores in-frame clones only, minus some. The sample has tens of thousands of clones, less than 95% seen once. Sequencing input: T cells isolated from PBMCs. These receptors were collected from a human donor in good health. Each CDR3 is given with its conserved first and last residue. D genes are given only for firm matches. Size is omitted from some rows. Given values are once, few, many or a class for expanded clones.

abundance: -
j_gene: TRBJ2-7
v_gene: TRBV5-4
d_gene: -
CDR3aa: CASSLVGVPYEQYF
CDR3nt: TGTGCCAGCAGCTTGGTGGGAGTGCCCTACGAGCAGTACTTC

abundance: -
j_gene: TRBJ1-4
v_gene: TRBV5-1
d_gene: -
CDR3aa: CASSPAGSKLFF
CDR3nt: TGCGCCTCCTCCCCGGCGGGGTCAAAACTGTTTTTT

abundance: -
j_gene: TRBJ2-1
v_gene: TRBV15
d_gene: -
CDR3aa: CATSRDAPAKYNEQFF
CDR3nt: TGTGCCACCAGCAGAGATGCGCCCGCAAAATACAATGAGCAGTTCTTC

abundance: -
j_gene: TRBJ2-1
v_gene: TRBV27
d_gene: -
CDR3aa: CASSYGGVGEQFF
CDR3nt: TGTGCCAGCAGTTACGGGGGAGTAGGTGAGCAGTTCTTC

abundance: -
j_gene: TRBJ1-5
v_gene: TRBV25-1
d_gene: -
CDR3aa: CASSEARGDQPQHF
CDR3nt: TGTGCCAGCAGTGAGGCTAGGGGCGATCAGCCCCAGCATTTT

abundance: once
j_gene: TRBJ1-4
v_gene: TRBV10-1
d_gene: -
CDR3aa: CASSDGTFHEKLFF
CDR3nt: TGCGCCAGCAGTGACGGGACTTTCCATGAAAAACTGTTTTTT

abundance: -
j_gene: TRBJ1-5
v_gene: TRBV5-6
d_gene: -
CDR3aa: CASSFTGNQPQHF
CDR3nt: TGTGCCAGCAGCTTTACGGGGAATCAGCCCCAGCATTTT

abundance: few
j_gene: TRBJ1-1
v_gene: TRBV2
d_gene: TRBD1
CDR3aa: CASRDRGGNTEAFF
CDR3nt: TGTGCCAGCAGGGACAGGGGAGGGAACACTGAAGCTTTCTTT

abundance: once
j_gene: TRBJ2-5
v_gene: TRBV5-1
d_gene: -
CDR3aa: CASSLALGGRQGRKTQYF
CDR3nt: TGCGCCAGCAGCTTGGCCTTAGGGGGGCGACAGGGCCGAAAGACCCAGTACTTC

abundance: -
j_gene: TRBJ1-3
v_gene: TRBV29-1
d_gene: -
CDR3aa: CSVESPGLLGNTIYF
CDR3nt: TGCAGCGTTGAAAGCCCGGGACTGTTAGGAAACACCATATATTTT

abundance: -
j_gene: TRBJ2-3
v_gene: TRBV19
d_gene: TRBD2
CDR3aa: CASQPGLAASSTDTQYF
CDR3nt: TGTGCCAGTCAACCGGGACTAGCGGCCTCTAGCACAGATACGCAGTATTTT

abundance: -
j_gene: TRBJ1-2
v_gene: TRBV4-1
d_gene: -
CDR3aa: CASSQTRTVYDYGYTF
CDR3nt: TGCGCCAGCAGCCAAACTAGGACAGTCTACGACTATGGCTACACCTTC

abundance: -
j_gene: TRBJ1-2
v_gene: TRBV19
d_gene: -
CDR3aa: CASSIGGALNYGYTF
CDR3nt: TGTGCCAGTAGTATTGGGGGGGCCTTAAACTATGGCTACACCTTC

abundance: -
j_gene: TRBJ1-2
v_gene: TRBV7-9
d_gene: -
CDR3aa: CASSFGGASGYTF
CDR3nt: TGTGCCAGCAGCTTTGGAGGGGCGAGTGGCTACACCTTC

abundance: -
j_gene: TRBJ2-1
v_gene: TRBV27
d_gene: TRBD2
CDR3aa: CASIRGGEQFF
CDR3nt: TGTGCCAGCATCCGGGGGGGTGAGCAGTTCTTC

abundance: -
j_gene: TRBJ2-2
v_gene: TRBV2
d_gene: TRBD2
CDR3aa: CASKRERDTGELFF
CDR3nt: TGTGCCAGCAAGCGGGAGCGAGACACCGGGGAGCTGTTTTTT

abundance: -
j_gene: TRBJ2-3
v_gene: TRBV18
d_gene: -
CDR3aa: CASSPPTRNTDTQYF
CDR3nt: TGTGCCAGCTCACCCCCGACTAGAAACACAGATACGCAGTATTTT

abundance: -
j_gene: TRBJ2-7
v_gene: TRBV4-2
d_gene: -
CDR3aa: CASSPPTPIENEQYF
CDR3nt: TGTGCCAGCAGCCCTCCTACCCCCATTGAGAACGAGCAGTACTTC